A selection of T cell receptor beta chains follows, all from one sample in a study of vaccination and CD4 T cells after COVID-19. Using its own MiXCR run on the PCR reads, TCRdb lists one record per CDR3 protein. The sample yields about 15,000 distinct CDR3 sequences, over 65% seen once. Sequencing used CD4+ T cells from blood, obtained after SARS-CoV-2 vaccination. These receptors were obtained from a human donor who had recovered from COVID-19. The CDR3 runs from the conserved cysteine through the conserved F or W. The D gene is left open where the match is weak. A row's size may be missing; if present it is once, few, many or a size class.

v_call	j_call	cdr3_length	clone_size	d_call	cdr3_nt	cdr3_aa
TRBV7-3	TRBJ2-1	17	.	TRBD2	TGTGCCAGCAGCCAAGGGACTAGCGGGAGGGCGGGTAATGAGCAGTTCTTC	CASSQGTSGRAGNEQFF
TRBV7-8	TRBJ2-2	16	.	TRBD2	TGTGCCAGCAGCTTAGGGCGGGAGGCCCGGACCGGGGAGCTGTTTTTT	CASSLGREARTGELFF
TRBV20-1	TRBJ2-1	17	.	TRBD2	TGCAGTGCTAGAGATCTGCGACTAGCGGGATACTACAATGAGCAGTTCTTC	CSARDLRLAGYYNEQFF
TRBV12-3/TRBV12-4	TRBJ1-4	19	.	.	TGTGCCAGCAGTTTATCAATCCCCCGGCAGCATCCTACTAATGAAAAACTGTTTTTT	CASSLSIPRQHPTNEKLFF
TRBV20-1	TRBJ1-1	14	once	.	TGCAGTGCTAGACTAGGACAAGCGCTCGGTGAAGCTTTCTTT	CSARLGQALGEAFF
TRBV10-3	TRBJ2-7	12	.	.	TGTGCCATCAGCGTACAGGGCGACGAGCAGTACTTC	CAISVQGDEQYF
TRBV28	TRBJ2-6	19	few	TRBD1	TGTGCCAGCAGTCGCTCCCCCCGGGACAGCAGGCCTGGGGCCAACGTCCTGACTTTC	CASSRSPRDSRPGANVLTF
TRBV20-1	TRBJ1-5	16	.	.	TGCAGTGCTAGTGGGGGGGGCCCGAGAAGCAATCAGCCCCAGCATTTT	CSASGGGPRSNQPQHF
TRBV27	TRBJ1-6	12	few	.	TGTGCCAGCAGTTTTAGAGATTCACCCCTCCACTTT	CASSFRDSPLHF
TRBV6-1	TRBJ1-5	14	few	.	TGTGCCAGCGCCGAATACAGGGGCAATCAGCCCCAGCATTTT	CASAEYRGNQPQHF
TRBV7-8	TRBJ2-5	15	few	TRBD1	TGTGCCAGCAGCTACCGGACAGGGTCCCAAGAGACCCAGTACTTC	CASSYRTGSQETQYF
TRBV15	TRBJ2-7	13	few	.	TGTGCCACCAGCAGAGAACCGGACAGTGAGCAGTACTTC	CATSREPDSEQYF
TRBV6-1	TRBJ1-2	12	.	.	TGTGCCAGCAGTGACACAGGGTTTGGCTACACCTTC	CASSDTGFGYTF
TRBV6-1	TRBJ1-3	16	few	.	TGTGCCAGCAGTGAAGGGCGGAATGCTCTGGGAAACACCATATATTTT	CASSEGRNALGNTIYF
TRBV15	TRBJ2-5	11	once	.	TGTGCCACCAGCAGACAAGAGACCCAGTACTTC	CATSRQETQYF
TRBV12-3/TRBV12-4	TRBJ1-2	14	.	.	TGTGCCAGCACCCTGGATTCCTCTAACTATGGCTACACCTTC	CASTLDSSNYGYTF
TRBV28	TRBJ2-5	16	.	TRBD2	TGTGCCAGCCGTTGGGGGCGACTAGCGGGTTGGGAGACCCAGTACTTC	CASRWGRLAGWETQYF
TRBV20-1	TRBJ1-6	17	.	TRBD1	TGCAGTGCTAGAGATTTTGGACAGGGCAAGGGAAATTCACCCCTCCACTTT	CSARDFGQGKGNSPLHF
TRBV20-1	TRBJ2-4	16	.	TRBD1	TGCAGCGTACTCGGGACAGGCTCCATAGCCAAAAACATTCAGTACTTC	CSVLGTGSIAKNIQYF
TRBV27	TRBJ1-5	16	.	.	TGTGCCAGCAGTTTGATTGGCAGAGGTATCGATCAGCCCCAGCATTTT	CASSLIGRGIDQPQHF
TRBV10-3	TRBJ2-1	15	.	.	TGTGCCATCAGTGGCATAGCGGACACCTACAATGAGCAGTTCTTC	CAISGIADTYNEQFF
TRBV24-1	TRBJ2-2	16	.	.	TGTGCCACCAGTGAATCGGGGTTTAGGGACACCGGGGAGCTGTTTTTT	CATSESGFRDTGELFF
TRBV11-3	TRBJ2-3	13	.	.	TGTGCCAGCAGCTCCTCGCAGGGAGATACGCAGTATTTT	CASSSSQGDTQYF
TRBV25-1	TRBJ1-5	19	few	TRBD1	TGTGCCAGCAGTGTAATCCGGGACAGGGTATTTTCATGGAATCAGCCCCAGCATTTT	CASSVIRDRVFSWNQPQHF
TRBV19	TRBJ2-3	14	.	.	TGTGCCAGTAGTATAGAGTCACGCACAGATACGCAGTATTTT	CASSIESRTDTQYF
TRBV6-2/TRBV6-3	TRBJ1-5	16	.	.	TGTGCCAGCAAAAGTCAGGGGCAAGGGATTAATATGCCCCAGCATTTT	CASKSQGQGINMPQHF
TRBV28	TRBJ1-1	15	.	.	TGTGCCAGCAGTTTAGGCGGAGGGCTGAACACTGAAGCTTTCTTT	CASSLGGGLNTEAFF
TRBV12-3/TRBV12-4	TRBJ2-1	18	.	.	TGTGCCAGCAGTTTATATGCCTTGGGGCGGGACGAACACAATGAGCAGTTCTTC	CASSLYALGRDEHNEQFF
TRBV7-8	TRBJ1-4	16	.	TRBD1	TGTGCCAGCAGCGTTGACAGGGTCAGGAATAACGAAAAACTGTTTTTT	CASSVDRVRNNEKLFF
TRBV10-3	TRBJ1-2	13	once	.	TGTGCCGTATTACAGGGACTGGGCTATGGCTACACCTTC	CAVLQGLGYGYTF
TRBV19	TRBJ1-6	15	.	TRBD1	TGTGCCAATAGTCCCATGACAGGGGATAATTCACCCCTCCACTTT	CANSPMTGDNSPLHF
TRBV6-1	TRBJ1-6	13	.	.	TGTGCCAGCAGTGAGGTGGTTATATCACCCCTCCACTTT	CASSEVVISPLHF
TRBV6-2/TRBV6-3	TRBJ2-3	14	.	.	TGTGCCAGTTGGGACGGAATCCTCACAGATACGCAGTATTTT	CASWDGILTDTQYF
TRBV10-1	TRBJ1-6	14	few	.	TGCGCCAGCATGCGGGTTGGCGGAGATTCACCCCTCCACTTT	CASMRVGGDSPLHF
TRBV6-5	TRBJ2-3	14	.	.	TGTGCCAGCAGTTACTCGCCCTCAACAGATACGCAGTATTTT	CASSYSPSTDTQYF
TRBV20-1	TRBJ2-1	13	.	.	TGCAGTGCTAGTGGCTTGAGACTCGATGAGCAGTTCTTC	CSASGLRLDEQFF
TRBV23-1	TRBJ1-5	14	few	.	TGCGCCAGCAGTCACCGGAATAGCAATCAGCCCCAGCATTTT	CASSHRNSNQPQHF
TRBV5-8	TRBJ2-4	17	.	.	TGTGCCAGCAGCAACGCGGGACATGCGGGCCGCGTGGTCATTCAGTACTTC	CASSNAGHAGRVVIQYF
TRBV6-1	TRBJ1-2	15	.	TRBD1	TGTGCCAGCCAAAGCCAGGGGGCGTCTGACTATGGCTACACCTTC	CASQSQGASDYGYTF
TRBV7-3	TRBJ2-5	13	.	.	TGTGCCAGCAGCTTAGGCAGCCAAGAGACCCAGTACTTC	CASSLGSQETQYF
TRBV19	TRBJ1-6	16	.	.	TGTGCCAGTAGTATCTACCAGGGAGAATCGAGATCACCCCTCCACTTT	CASSIYQGESRSPLHF
TRBV21-1	TRBJ2-1	16	.	.	TGTGCCAGCAGCAGCCGATTAGCGGGAGGGCCTAATGAGCAGTTCTTC	CASSSRLAGGPNEQFF
TRBV20-1	TRBJ2-5	16	.	.	TGCAGTGCACCCCCGGGGAGGTCCACAAGGAGAGAGACCCAGTACTTC	CSAPPGRSTRRETQYF
TRBV20-1	TRBJ2-4	12	once	.	TGCAGTGCTAGTGTGACTAGGAACATTCAGTACTTC	CSASVTRNIQYF
TRBV2	TRBJ1-6	16	.	.	TGTGCCAGCAGGCCCGACAGGAGCTCCTATAATTCACCCCTCCACTTT	CASRPDRSSYNSPLHF
TRBV20-1	TRBJ1-1	12	once	.	TGCAGTGCTAGGACCGGGGCCACTGAAGCTTTCTTT	CSARTGATEAFF
TRBV20-1	TRBJ1-2	15	few	.	TGCAGTGCCCTACGACCTTACCGGGACCCAGGTGGCTACACCTTC	CSALRPYRDPGGYTF